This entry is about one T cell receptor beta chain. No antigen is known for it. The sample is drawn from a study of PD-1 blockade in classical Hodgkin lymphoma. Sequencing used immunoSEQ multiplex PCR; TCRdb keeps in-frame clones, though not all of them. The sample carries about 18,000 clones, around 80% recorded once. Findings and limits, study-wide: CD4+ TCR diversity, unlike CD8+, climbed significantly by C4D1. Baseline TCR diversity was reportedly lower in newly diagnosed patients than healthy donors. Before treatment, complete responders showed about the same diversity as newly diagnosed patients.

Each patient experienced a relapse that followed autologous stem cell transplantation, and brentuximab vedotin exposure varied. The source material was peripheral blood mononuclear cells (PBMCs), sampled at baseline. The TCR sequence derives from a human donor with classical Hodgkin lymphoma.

In DNA form, the CDR3 reads TGTGCCAGTAGTCCATTCCCCTGGACGAACACTGAAGCTTTCTTT. Translated: CASSPFPWTNTEAFF. V gene TRBV19 combines with J gene TRBJ1-1, with D unclear. The V gene's germline CDR1 is LNHDA and CDR2 SQIVND (reference sequence). There are 15 residues in the CDR3. Between the trimmed V and J ends, which lost 5 bases and 1 base, there was a span of 14 bases.